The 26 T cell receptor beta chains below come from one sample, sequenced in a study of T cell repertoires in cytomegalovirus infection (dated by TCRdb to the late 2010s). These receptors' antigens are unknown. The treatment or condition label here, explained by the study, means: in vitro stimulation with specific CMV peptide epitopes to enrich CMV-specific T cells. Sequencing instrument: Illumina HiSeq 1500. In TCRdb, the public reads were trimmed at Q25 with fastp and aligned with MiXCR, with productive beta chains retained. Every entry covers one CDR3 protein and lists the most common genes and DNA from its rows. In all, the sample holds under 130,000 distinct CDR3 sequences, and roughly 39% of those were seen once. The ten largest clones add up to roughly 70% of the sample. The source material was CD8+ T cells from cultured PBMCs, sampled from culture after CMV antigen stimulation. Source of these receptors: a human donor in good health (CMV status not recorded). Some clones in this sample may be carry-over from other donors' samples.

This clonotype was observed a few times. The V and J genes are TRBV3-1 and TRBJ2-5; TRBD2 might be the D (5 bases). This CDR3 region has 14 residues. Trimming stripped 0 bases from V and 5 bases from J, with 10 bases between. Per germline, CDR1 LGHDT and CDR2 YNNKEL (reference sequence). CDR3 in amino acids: CASSQELGKETQYF. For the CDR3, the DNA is TGTGCCAGCAGCCAAGAACTAGGGAAGGAGACCCAGTACTTC.

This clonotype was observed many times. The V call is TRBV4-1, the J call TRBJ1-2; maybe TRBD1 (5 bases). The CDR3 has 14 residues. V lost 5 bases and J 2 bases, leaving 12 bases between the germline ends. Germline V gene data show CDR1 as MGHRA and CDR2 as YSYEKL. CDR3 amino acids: CASSSQTANYGYTF. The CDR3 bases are TGCGCCAGCAGCTCGCAGACAGCCAACTATGGCTACACCTTC.

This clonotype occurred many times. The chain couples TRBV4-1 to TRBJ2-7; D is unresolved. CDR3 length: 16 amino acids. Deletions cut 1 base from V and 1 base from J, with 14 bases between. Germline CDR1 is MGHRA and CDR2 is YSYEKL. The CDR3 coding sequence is TGCGCCAGCAGCCAAGTTGCGTCGGCCGGTTCCTACGAGCAGTACTTC. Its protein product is CASSQVASAGSYEQYF.

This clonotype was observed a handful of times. The CDR3 nucleotides are TGTGCCAGCAGCCAGGGACCTAGCTTCATGAACACTGAAGCTTTCTTT. This encodes CASSQGPSFMNTEAFF. The chain combines TRBV7-9 with TRBJ1-1, with D tentatively TRBD1 (5 bases). This CDR3 comprises 16 residues. V was cut by 5 bases and J by 0 bases, with 16 bases left in between. Germline values: CDR1 SEHNR, CDR2 FQNEAQ (reference sequence).

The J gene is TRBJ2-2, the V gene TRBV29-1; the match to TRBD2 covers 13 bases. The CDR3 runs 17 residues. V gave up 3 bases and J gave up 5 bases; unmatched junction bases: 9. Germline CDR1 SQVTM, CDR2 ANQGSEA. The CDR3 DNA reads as TGCAGCGTTGATACCGGGACTAGCGGGGTGCGGACCGGGGAGCTGTTTTTT. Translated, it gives CSVDTGTSGVRTGELFF.

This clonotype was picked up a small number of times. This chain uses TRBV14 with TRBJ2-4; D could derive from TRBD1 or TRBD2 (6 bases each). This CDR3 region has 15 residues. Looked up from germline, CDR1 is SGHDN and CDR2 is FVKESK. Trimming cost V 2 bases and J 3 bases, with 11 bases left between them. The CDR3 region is CASSQRGLGKNIQYF. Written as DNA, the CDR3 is TGTGCCAGCAGCCAACGGGGGCTTGGCAAAAACATTCAGTACTTC.

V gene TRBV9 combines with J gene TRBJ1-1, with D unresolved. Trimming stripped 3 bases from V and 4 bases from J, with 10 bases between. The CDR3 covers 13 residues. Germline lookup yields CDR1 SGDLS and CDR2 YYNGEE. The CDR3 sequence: CASSEGLVTEAFF. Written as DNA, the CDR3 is TGTGCCAGCAGCGAAGGGCTAGTCACTGAAGCTTTCTTT.

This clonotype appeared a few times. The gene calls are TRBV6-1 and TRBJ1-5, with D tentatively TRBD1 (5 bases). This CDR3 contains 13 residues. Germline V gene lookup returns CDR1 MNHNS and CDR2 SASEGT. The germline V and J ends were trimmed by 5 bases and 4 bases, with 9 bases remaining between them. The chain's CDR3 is CASSLGANQPQHF. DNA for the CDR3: TGTGCCAGCAGTTTAGGGGCTAATCAGCCCCAGCATTTT.

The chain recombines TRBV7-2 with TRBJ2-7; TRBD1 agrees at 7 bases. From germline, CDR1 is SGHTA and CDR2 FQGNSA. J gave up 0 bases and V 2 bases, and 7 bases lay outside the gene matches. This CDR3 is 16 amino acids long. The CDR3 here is CASSLYSGTVSYEQYF. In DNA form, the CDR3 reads TGTGCCAGCAGCTTATATTCCGGGACAGTCTCCTACGAGCAGTACTTC. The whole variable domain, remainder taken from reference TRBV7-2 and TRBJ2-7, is GAGVSQSPSNKVTEKGKDVELRCDPISGHTALYWYRQSLGQGLEFLIYFQGNSAPDKSGLPSDRFSAERTGGSVSTLTIQRTQQEDSAVYLCASSLYSGTVSYEQYFGPGTRLTVT.

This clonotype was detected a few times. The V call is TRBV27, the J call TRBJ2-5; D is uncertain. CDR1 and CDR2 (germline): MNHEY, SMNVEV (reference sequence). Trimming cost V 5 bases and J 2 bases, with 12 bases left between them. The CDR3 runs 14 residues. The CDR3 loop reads CASSPTAQQETQYF. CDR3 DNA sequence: TGTGCCAGCAGTCCCACTGCTCAGCAAGAGACCCAGTACTTC.

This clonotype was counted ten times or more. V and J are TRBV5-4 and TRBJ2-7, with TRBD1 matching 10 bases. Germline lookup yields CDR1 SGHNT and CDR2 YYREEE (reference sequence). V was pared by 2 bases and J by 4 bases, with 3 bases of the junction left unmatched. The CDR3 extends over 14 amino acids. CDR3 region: CASSFGTGAYEQYF. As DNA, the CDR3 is TGTGCCAGCAGCTTCGGGACAGGGGCTTACGAGCAGTACTTC.

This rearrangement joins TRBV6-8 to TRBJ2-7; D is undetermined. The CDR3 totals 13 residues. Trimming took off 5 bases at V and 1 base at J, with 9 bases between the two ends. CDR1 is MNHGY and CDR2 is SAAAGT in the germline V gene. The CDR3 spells CASSTDGSYEQYF. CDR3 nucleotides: TGTGCCAGCAGTACCGACGGTTCCTACGAGCAGTACTTC.

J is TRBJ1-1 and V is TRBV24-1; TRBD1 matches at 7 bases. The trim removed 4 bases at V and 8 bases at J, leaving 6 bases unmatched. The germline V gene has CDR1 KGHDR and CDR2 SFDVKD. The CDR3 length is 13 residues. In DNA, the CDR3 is TGTGCCACCAGTGACCACGACAGGGTAGAAGCTTTCTTT. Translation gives CATSDHDRVEAFF.

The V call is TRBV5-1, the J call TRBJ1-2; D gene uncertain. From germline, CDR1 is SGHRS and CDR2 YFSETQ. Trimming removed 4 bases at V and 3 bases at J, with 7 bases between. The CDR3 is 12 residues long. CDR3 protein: CASSGEDYGYTF. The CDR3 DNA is TGCGCCAGCAGCGGAGAGGACTATGGCTACACCTTC.

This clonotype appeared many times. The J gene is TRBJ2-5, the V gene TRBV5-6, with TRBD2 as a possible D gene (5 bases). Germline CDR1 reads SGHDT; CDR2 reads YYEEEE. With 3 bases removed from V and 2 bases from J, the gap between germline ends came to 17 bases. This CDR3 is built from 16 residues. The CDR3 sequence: CASSYKTGNLQETQYF. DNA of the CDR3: TGTGCCAGCAGCTATAAGACGGGGAATCTTCAAGAGACCCAGTACTTC.

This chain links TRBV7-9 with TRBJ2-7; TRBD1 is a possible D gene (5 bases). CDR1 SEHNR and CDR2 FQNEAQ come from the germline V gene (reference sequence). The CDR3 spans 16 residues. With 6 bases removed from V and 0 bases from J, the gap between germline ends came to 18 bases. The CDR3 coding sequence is TGTGCCAGCAGGATTCCCGGCAAGGGGAACTCCTACGAGCAGTACTTC. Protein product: CASRIPGKGNSYEQYF.

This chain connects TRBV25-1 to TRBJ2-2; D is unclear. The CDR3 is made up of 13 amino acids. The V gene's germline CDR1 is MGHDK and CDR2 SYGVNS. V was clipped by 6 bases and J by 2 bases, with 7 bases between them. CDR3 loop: CASREKNTGELFF. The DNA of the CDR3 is TGTGCCAGCAGAGAAAAAAACACCGGGGAGCTGTTTTTT.

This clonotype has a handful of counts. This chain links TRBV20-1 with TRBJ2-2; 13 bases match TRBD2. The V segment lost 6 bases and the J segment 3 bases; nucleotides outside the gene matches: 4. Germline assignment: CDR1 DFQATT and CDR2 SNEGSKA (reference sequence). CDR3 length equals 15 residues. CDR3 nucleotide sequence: TGCAGTGCCTCACTAGCGGGGGGGGACACCGGGGAGCTGTTTTTT. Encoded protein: CSASLAGGDTGELFF.

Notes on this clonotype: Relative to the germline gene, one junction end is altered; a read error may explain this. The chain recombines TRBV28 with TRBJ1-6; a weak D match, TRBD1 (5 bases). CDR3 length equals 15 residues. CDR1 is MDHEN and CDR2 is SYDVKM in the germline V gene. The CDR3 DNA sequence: TGTGCCAGCAGTTTATATCGGGGGGAAAATTCATCCCTCCACTTT. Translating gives CASSLYRGENSSLHF. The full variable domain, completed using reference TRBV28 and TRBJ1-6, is DVKVTQSSRYLVKRTGEKVFLECVQDMDHENMFWYRQDPGLGLRLIYFSYDVKMKEKGDIPEGYSVSREKKERFSLILESASTNQTSMYLCASSLYRGENSSLHFGNGTRLTVT.

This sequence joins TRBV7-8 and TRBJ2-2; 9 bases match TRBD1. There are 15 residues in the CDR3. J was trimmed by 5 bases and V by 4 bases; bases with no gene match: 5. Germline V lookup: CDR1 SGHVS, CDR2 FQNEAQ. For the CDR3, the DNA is TGTGCCAGCAGCTCCCCACAGGGGGCGACCGGGGAGCTGTTTTTT. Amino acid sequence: CASSSPQGATGELFF.

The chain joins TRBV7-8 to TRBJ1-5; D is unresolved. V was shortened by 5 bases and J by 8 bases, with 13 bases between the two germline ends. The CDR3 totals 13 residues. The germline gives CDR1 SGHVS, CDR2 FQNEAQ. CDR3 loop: CASSQVGFEPQHF. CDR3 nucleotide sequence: TGTGCCAGCAGCCAAGTTGGGTTCGAGCCCCAGCATTTT.

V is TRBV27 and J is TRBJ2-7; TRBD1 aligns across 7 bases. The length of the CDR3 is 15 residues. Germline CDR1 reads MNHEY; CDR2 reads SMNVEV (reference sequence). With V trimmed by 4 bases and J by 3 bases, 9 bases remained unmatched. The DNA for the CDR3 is TGTGCCAGCAGTTCCCTCCCCGGGACAGACTACGAGCAGTACTTC. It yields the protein CASSSLPGTDYEQYF.

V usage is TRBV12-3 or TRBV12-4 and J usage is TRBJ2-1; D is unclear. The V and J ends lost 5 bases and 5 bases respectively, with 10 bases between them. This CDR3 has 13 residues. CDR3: CASSPLPNNEQFF. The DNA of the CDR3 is TGTGCCAGCAGTCCCCTACCAAACAATGAGCAGTTCTTC.

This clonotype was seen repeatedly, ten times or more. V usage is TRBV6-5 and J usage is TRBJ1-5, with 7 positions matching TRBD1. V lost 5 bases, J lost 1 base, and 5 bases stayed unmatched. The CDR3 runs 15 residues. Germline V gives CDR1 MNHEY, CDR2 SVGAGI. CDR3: CASSLTQGSNQPQHF. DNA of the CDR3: TGTGCCAGCAGTCTTACACAGGGGAGCAATCAGCCCCAGCATTTT.

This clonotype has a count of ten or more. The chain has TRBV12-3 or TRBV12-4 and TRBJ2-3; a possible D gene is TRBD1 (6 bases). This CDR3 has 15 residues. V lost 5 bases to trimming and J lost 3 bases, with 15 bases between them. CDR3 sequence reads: CASSLRGQRTDTQYF. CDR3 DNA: TGTGCCAGCAGTCTCCGAGGACAGAGGACAGATACGCAGTATTTT.

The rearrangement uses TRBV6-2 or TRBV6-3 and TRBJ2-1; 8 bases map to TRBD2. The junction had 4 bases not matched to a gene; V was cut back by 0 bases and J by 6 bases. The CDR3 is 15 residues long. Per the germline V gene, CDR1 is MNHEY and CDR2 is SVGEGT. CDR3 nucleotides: TGTGCCAGCAGTTACTCAGGGACTAGTGGCAATGAGCAGTTCTTC. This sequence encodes CASSYSGTSGNEQFF.